Listed here are 3 T cell receptor beta chains from one sample, sequenced in a study of T cells in Graves' hyperthyroidism and ophthalmopathy. The TCR beta CDR3 regions underwent amplification using RNA transcripts as the source. An initial round of RT-PCR targeting the TCR CDR3 relied on the HTBI primer set. Each CDR3 protein is one row after TCRdb ran MiXCR on the multiplex PCR reads. The table has more than 550,000 distinct CDR3 sequences, 45% seen once. Input material: peripheral blood or thyroid tissue (not recorded which). The source is an adult man with Graves' disease, either hyperthyroidism or ophthalmopathy (not recorded which).

The genes are TRBV29-1 and TRBJ2-5, with D uncertain. Trimming shortened V by 4 bases and J by 5 bases, and 8 bases separated the two germline ends. There are 11 residues in the CDR3. Germline-derived CDR1 and CDR2 are SQVTM and ANQGSEA. CDR3 region: CSVGDWETQYF. CDR3 sequence (DNA): TGCAGCGTTGGGGATTGGGAGACCCAGTACTTC.

The sample holds a few counts of this clonotype. The chain combines TRBV9 with TRBJ1-1; 8 bases fit TRBD1. Germline loops: CDR1 SGDLS, CDR2 YYNGEE. After removal of 0 bases from V and 2 bases from J, the junction contained 3 bases not matched to a gene. The CDR3 has 15 residues. CDR3 protein: CASSVAGGANTEAFF. The CDR3 DNA follows: TGTGCCAGCAGCGTAGCAGGGGGCGCAAACACTGAAGCTTTCTTT.

V usage is TRBV7-9 and J usage is TRBJ2-7, with a possible D match to TRBD1 (7 bases). The CDR3 covers 15 residues. Trimming stripped 5 bases from V and 3 bases from J, with 17 bases between. The V gene's germline CDR1 is SEHNR and CDR2 FQNEAQ (reference sequence). The CDR3 bases are TGTGCCAGCAGCCGGGCGGGCAGGGGGGACTACGAGCAGTACTTC. As protein: CASSRAGRGDYEQYF.